This TCR beta chain was profiled in a study of CD8+CD57+ T cells in acquired aplastic anemia. Study observations and caveats: Between patients and controls, CD8+ Simpson's diversity did not vary significantly.

TCR beta VDJ combinations and CDR3 sequences were profiled from genomic DNA. TCRdb independently ran MiXCR on the reads; one entry per CDR3 protein. The data show about 160,000 distinct CDR3 sequences, 35% to 55% seen once. In regard to this clonotype: Its cognate antigen is unknown.

Material for sequencing was sorted CD4+, CD8+, or CD8+CD57+ T cells (not recorded which) from PBMCs. This clonotype originated in a human donor in good health.

The CDR3 DNA is TGTGCCAGCAGCTTAGGAGCGGGAGTGCACAATGAGCAGTTCTTC. Translating it yields CASSLGAGVHNEQFF. This chain uses TRBV11-1 with TRBJ2-1; 8 nucleotides agree with TRBD2. Germline V CDR1 and CDR2: SGHAT, FQDESV (reference sequence). The CDR3 contains 15 residues. V gave up 1 base and J gave up 5 bases; unmatched junction bases: 4.